This T cell receptor (beta chain) was found in a study of CD8+ T cells in alopecia areata. This clone was seen more than once but under ten times. Its specificity is not known. The CDR3 contains 13 residues. Following RNA extraction, reverse transcription yielded cDNA that acted as the sequencing template. The data were produced by immunoSEQ multiplex PCR, yet TCRdb's version contains in-frame clones alone and is incomplete. The sample lists under 350,000 clones, 55% to 75% occurring once. Overall study findings and caveats: Uncertainty about whether baseline CD8+ expansion is linked to response remains, with one nonresponder.

Noted treatment: oral pan-JAK inhibitor, 5-10 mg twice daily. The sample in question was CD4+ T cells sorted from blood, obtained at week 24, from a patient treated with tofacitinib. The gene calls are TRBV21-1 and TRBJ2-1; the table's TRBD2 call for D was not verified on the DNA. TRBV21-1 is a documented pseudogene. The TCR was taken from a human donor with alopecia areata. The CDR3 loop is CASSKGYYNEQFF. The CDR3 nucleotides are TGTGCCAGCAGCAAAGGTTATTACAATGAGCAGTTCTTC.